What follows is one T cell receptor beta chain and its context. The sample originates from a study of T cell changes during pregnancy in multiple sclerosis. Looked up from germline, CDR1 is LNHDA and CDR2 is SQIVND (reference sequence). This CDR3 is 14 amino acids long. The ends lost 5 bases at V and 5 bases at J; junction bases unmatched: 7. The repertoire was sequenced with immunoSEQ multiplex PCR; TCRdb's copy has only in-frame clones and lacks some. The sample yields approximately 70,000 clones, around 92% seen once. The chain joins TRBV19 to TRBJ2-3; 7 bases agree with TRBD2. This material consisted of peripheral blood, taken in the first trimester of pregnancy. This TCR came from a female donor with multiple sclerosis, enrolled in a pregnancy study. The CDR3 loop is CASSPGGFQDTQYF. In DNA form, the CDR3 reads TGTGCCAGTAGTCCCGGGGGGTTCCAAGATACGCAGTATTTT.